These 24 T cell receptor beta chains originate from one sample sequenced in a study of T cell responses to AZD1222 COVID-19 vaccine. Method: immunoSEQ multiplex PCR; TCRdb's copy keeps in-frame clones and lacks some. This sample has roughly 150,000 clones; 70% to 90% occur once, and the top ten carry approximately 8%. The source was peripheral blood, collected on day 0 of AZD1222 vaccination. These receptor sequences come from an adult in good health.

This chain connects TRBV5-6 to TRBJ2-7; perhaps TRBD1 as D (5 bases). CDR1 and CDR2 from the germline V gene are SGHDT and YYEEEE. V lost 0 bases and J 6 bases, leaving 7 bases between the germline ends. The CDR3 has 12 residues. CDR3 sequence (DNA): TGTGCCAGCAGCTTGGTTCAGGGCGAGCAGTACTTC. Translating it yields CASSLVQGEQYF.

The chain joins TRBV9 to TRBJ2-2; the match to TRBD2 covers 9 bases. Per germline, CDR1 SGDLS and CDR2 YYNGEE. The length of the CDR3 is 16 residues. J lost 2 bases, V lost 0 bases, and 2 bases had no gene match. The CDR3 reads CASSVGAGGNTGELFF. Written as DNA, the CDR3 is TGTGCCAGCAGCGTAGGAGCGGGGGGCAACACCGGGGAGCTGTTTTTT.

The chain combines TRBV7-8 with TRBJ1-4; the D gene is possibly TRBD1 (5 bases). Trimming took 1 base from V and 8 from J, leaving 17 bases between them. There are 16 residues in the CDR3. Germline CDR1 SGHVS, CDR2 FQNEAQ. The CDR3 DNA is TGTGCCAGCAGCTTAGAAGGGGCCGCCGGACCCGAAAAACTGTTTTTT. This gives the protein CASSLEGAAGPEKLFF.

This chain uses TRBV5-1 with TRBJ1-1, with D perhaps TRBD1 (6 bases). Germline values: CDR1 SGHRS, CDR2 YFSETQ. V gave up 0 bases and J gave up 5 bases, with 11 bases separating them. The CDR3 runs to 14 residues. As DNA, the CDR3 is TGCGCCAGCAGCTTGGTGGCACAGGGAACTGAAGCTTTCTTT. Amino acids: CASSLVAQGTEAFF.

The CDR3 nucleotides read TGTGCCAGCAGCTTAATGGGACTAGCTCTAACCGAGCAGTACTTC. This sequence encodes CASSLMGLALTEQYF. The chain is built from TRBV7-8 and TRBJ2-7; 9 bases match TRBD2. The CDR3 is 15 residues long. Germline values: CDR1 SGHVS, CDR2 FQNEAQ. J gave up 6 bases and V 2 bases, and 8 bases lay outside the gene matches. The full variable domain, its missing parts supplied by reference TRBV7-8 and TRBJ2-7, is GAGVSQSPRYKVAKRGQDVALRCDPISGHVSLFWYQQALGQGPEFLTYFQNEAQLDKSGLPSDRFFAERPEGSVSTLKIQRTQQEDSAVYLCASSLMGLALTEQYFGPGTRLTVT.

This sequence joins TRBV9 and TRBJ1-1; TRBD1 matches at 7 bases. Trimming cost V 6 bases and J 1 base; bases outside gene matches: 6. The CDR3 is 14 residues long. Germline CDR1 is SGDLS and CDR2 is YYNGEE. CDR3 loop: CASTKGQTNTEAFF. The CDR3 DNA sequence: TGTGCCAGCACAAAGGGACAGACGAACACTGAAGCTTTCTTT.

A few counts support this clone. The V and J genes are TRBV5-4 and TRBJ1-3; no reliable D call. This CDR3 region has 15 residues. CDR1 is SGHNT and CDR2 is YYREEE in the germline V gene (reference sequence). Trimming took 0 bases from V and 0 from J, leaving 7 bases between them. This CDR3 reads CASSLEGHSGNTIYF. In DNA, the CDR3 is TGTGCCAGCAGCTTGGAAGGCCACTCTGGAAACACCATATATTTT. Together with reference TRBV5-4 and TRBJ1-3, the CDR3 gives the full variable domain: ETGVTQSPTHLIKTRGQQVTLRCSSQSGHNTVSWYQQALGQGPQFIFQYYREEENGRGNFPPRFSGLQFPNYSSELNVNALELDDSALYLCASSLEGHSGNTIYFGEGSWLTVV.

The rearrangement joins TRBV11-2 to TRBJ2-1; 13 positions match TRBD2. Looked up from germline, CDR1 is SGHAT and CDR2 is FQNNGV. The CDR3 covers 15 residues. Unmatched junction bases numbered 4, after V lost 5 bases and J lost 6 bases. The CDR3 DNA sequence: TGTGCCAGCAGCCTACTAGCGGGAGGGTTCAATGAGCAGTTCTTC. This translates into CASSLLAGGFNEQFF.

This clone was observed once. The chain links TRBV28 to TRBJ1-2; D perhaps matches TRBD1 (6 bases). The length of the CDR3 is 13 residues. Trimming took 6 bases from V and 4 from J, leaving 12 bases between them. Germline assignment: CDR1 MDHEN and CDR2 SYDVKM. The DNA for the CDR3 is TGTGCCAGCAGAGGGGGACATTCCTATGGCTACACCTTC. Translating gives CASRGGHSYGYTF.

The chain carries TRBV5-4 and TRBJ1-2; possibly TRBD1 for D (5 bases). Trimming removed 3 bases from V and 5 bases from J, with 11 bases in between. CDR1 is SGHNT and CDR2 is YYREEE in the germline V gene (reference sequence). The CDR3 contains 13 residues. CDR3 protein: CASSSQGLYGYTF. In DNA, the CDR3 is TGTGCCAGCAGCTCCCAGGGCTTGTATGGCTACACCTTC.

The rearrangement uses TRBV6-5 and TRBJ1-5; D is unclear. V was cut by 6 bases and J by 0 bases, with 9 bases left in between. Germline V CDR1 and CDR2: MNHEY, SVGAGI. The CDR3 consists of 14 residues. CDR3 amino acids: CASRDRSSNQPQHF. CDR3 DNA sequence: TGTGCCAGCAGGGATCGAAGTAGCAATCAGCCCCAGCATTTT.

This chain joins TRBV7-9 and TRBJ1-2; D is ambiguous. V gave up 5 bases and J gave up 3 bases, with 13 bases separating them. There are 14 residues in the CDR3. The germline gives CDR1 SEHNR, CDR2 FQNEAQ (reference sequence). The CDR3 coding sequence is TGTGCCAGCAGCAATCTTGGAGAGGACTATGGCTACACCTTC. Its translation is CASSNLGEDYGYTF. Supplemented by reference TRBV7-9 and TRBJ1-2, the full variable domain reads DTGVSQNPRHKITKRGQNVTFRCDPISEHNRLYWYRQTLGQGPEFLTYFQNEAQLEKSRLLSDRFSAERPKGSFSTLEIQRTEQGDSAMYLCASSNLGEDYGYTFGSGTRLTVV.

The chain has TRBV6-5 and TRBJ1-2; the match to TRBD1 covers 8 bases. Germline trimming cut 6 bases from V and 10 bases from J; bases unmatched to any gene: 7. Per the germline V gene, CDR1 is MNHEY and CDR2 is SVGAGI. The CDR3 consists of 12 residues. CDR3 sequence reads: CASRDPGGIYTF. CDR3 coding DNA: TGTGCCAGCAGGGACCCAGGGGGCATCTACACCTTC.

The chain uses TRBV5-1 and TRBJ1-6, with no clear D. V was pared by 0 bases and J by 8 bases, with 15 bases between. Germline loops: CDR1 SGHRS, CDR2 YFSETQ. This CDR3 comprises 16 residues. The CDR3 spells CASSLGVREAYSPLHF. CDR3 DNA sequence: TGCGCCAGCAGCTTGGGGGTCCGGGAAGCCTATTCACCCCTCCACTTT.

The chain recombines TRBV7-9 with TRBJ1-1; D remains unclear. The V gene lost 3 bases and the J gene lost 2 bases, with 7 bases spanning the gap. The CDR3 consists of 13 residues. Germline CDR1 and CDR2: SEHNR and FQNEAQ (reference sequence). As DNA, the CDR3 is TGTGCCAGCAGCTTTCCGTATAACACTGAAGCTTTCTTT. It yields the protein CASSFPYNTEAFF.

The chain is built from TRBV27 and TRBJ1-5; a possible D gene is TRBD1 (5 bases). The CDR3 is made up of 14 amino acids. The V gene lost 6 bases and the J gene lost 4 bases, with 13 bases spanning the gap. Germline V gene data show CDR1 as MNHEY and CDR2 as SMNVEV (reference sequence). The CDR3 protein is CASRIRVRNQPQHF. The CDR3 bases are TGTGCCAGCAGGATCAGGGTCCGAAATCAGCCCCAGCATTTT.

The chain has TRBV5-1 and TRBJ1-2; D is possibly TRBD1 (6 bases). V shed 3 bases and J shed 4 bases, with 16 bases lying between them. Germline V gene data show CDR1 as SGHRS and CDR2 as YFSETQ. This CDR3 contains 15 residues. The CDR3: CASSWHGGASYGYTF. The CDR3 DNA reads as TGCGCCAGCAGCTGGCACGGGGGGGCCTCCTATGGCTACACCTTC. The full variable domain, rest sourced from reference TRBV5-1 and TRBJ1-2, is KAGVTQTPRYLIKTRGQQVTLSCSPISGHRSVSWYQQTPGQGLQFLFEYFSETQRNKGNFPGRFSGRQFSNSRSEMNVSTLELGDSALYLCASSWHGGASYGYTFGSGTRLTVV.

V is TRBV7-2 and J is TRBJ2-5; D remains unclear. This CDR3 spans 13 amino acids. Trimming removed 5 bases at V and 5 bases at J, with 12 bases between. Germline V CDR1 and CDR2: SGHTA, FQGNSA. The CDR3 region has the DNA TGTGCCAGCAGCAAATCTGTCGGTGAGACCCAGTACTTC. This codes for CASSKSVGETQYF.

The chain carries TRBV7-9 and TRBJ2-3; D perhaps matches TRBD1 (6 bases). The CDR3 has 17 residues. The germline V gene has CDR1 SEHNR and CDR2 FQNEAQ (reference sequence). V was shortened by 1 base and J by 3 bases, with 17 bases between the two germline ends. The CDR3 DNA is TGTGCCAGCAGCTTAGGCGTGGGGACACCACAGACAGATACGCAGTATTTT. Residues: CASSLGVGTPQTDTQYF.

The chain combines TRBV6-6 with TRBJ1-2, with D possibly matching TRBD1 (5 bases). In germline, CDR1 is MNHNY, CDR2 SVGAGI (reference sequence). The V end was cut by 0 bases, the J end by 2 bases, with 13 bases between. CDR3 length equals 16 residues. CDR3 DNA sequence: TGTGCCAGCAGTTACTCGAGGGGAGACAGCAACTATGGCTACACCTTC. It translates to CASSYSRGDSNYGYTF.

The DNA for the CDR3 is TGTGCCAGCAGTTCCCAGGAGGATCAGCCCCAGCATTTT. It translates to CASSSQEDQPQHF. The chain has TRBV12-3 or TRBV12-4 and TRBJ1-5, with unresolved D. The CDR3 has 13 residues. The V end lost 4 bases, the J end lost 5 bases, and 9 bases lay between the germline ends.

About this clone itself: This specimen includes other DNA sequences encoding the same CDR3. This rearrangement joins TRBV2 to TRBJ1-5; the match to TRBD1 covers 8 bases. V shed 7 bases and J 2 bases; nucleotides not matched to a gene: 4. Germline V gene lookup returns CDR1 SNHLY and CDR2 FYNNEI. The CDR3 covers 14 residues. The CDR3 here is CASTGQGGNQPQHF. DNA for the CDR3: TGTGCCAGCACCGGACAGGGCGGCAATCAGCCCCAGCATTTT. Complete variable domain (other parts from reference TRBV2 and TRBJ1-5): EPEVTQTPSHQVTQMGQEVILRCVPISNHLYFYWYRQILGQKVEFLVSFYNNEISEKSEIFDDQFSVERPDGSNFTLKIRSTKLEDSAMYFCASTGQGGNQPQHFGDGTRLSIL.

The CDR3, as DNA: TGTGCCAGCAGTTACTCAAGCGGGAGCGTTCAAGAGACCCAGTACTTC. Translation gives CASSYSSGSVQETQYF. The V gene is TRBV6-2 or TRBV6-3, the J gene TRBJ2-5; 8 bases line up with TRBD2. The CDR3 consists of 16 residues. CDR1 is MNHEY and CDR2 is SVGEGT in the germline V gene. The ends lost 0 bases at V and 2 bases at J; junction bases unmatched: 5.

CDR3 in amino acids: CASSPDRFGSYTF. The DNA of the CDR3 is TGCGCCAGCAGTCCGGACAGGTTTGGGAGCTACACCTTC. The chain employs TRBV10-1 and TRBJ1-2, with TRBD1 matching 7 bases. J was trimmed by 9 bases and V by 5 bases; bases with no gene match: 9. Germline-derived CDR1 and CDR2 are WNHNN and SYGVQD (reference sequence). The CDR3 runs 13 residues.